The clone carrying this TCR beta chain was detected a few times. This sample was taken from a study of T-cell reconstitution after alpha-beta-depleted transplantation in children. Unique molecular identifiers were used to barcode this TCRbeta library. TCRdb reprocessed the PCR reads with MiXCR, giving one entry per CDR3 protein. Of 500,000 to 600,000 distinct CDR3 sequences in the sample, less than 35% were seen once. The ends lost 5 bases at V and 6 bases at J; junction bases unmatched: 6. The CDR3 loop spans 13 amino acids. Germline lookup yields CDR1 GTSNPN and CDR2 SVGIG (reference sequence). The chain carries TRBV30 and TRBJ2-2, with 7 positions matching TRBD2. The source of this sequence is a human donor who donated a stem cell graft to a child with aplastic anemia. The sample here was PBMCs from the stem cell graft donor, taken from the stem cell graft. The CDR3 sequence: CAWGGVGSGELFF. The DNA for the CDR3 is TGTGCCTGGGGGGGGGTAGGCTCCGGGGAGCTGTTTTTT.